This T cell receptor beta chain was retrieved from a study of identical twins. With V trimmed by 8 bases and J by 6 bases, 6 bases remained unmatched. The CDR3 runs to 12 residues. Germline V gives CDR1 ENHRY, CDR2 SYGVKD. TCRdb called the 5' RACE reads again in MiXCR, with one record for every CDR3 protein. The sample lists some 790,000 distinct CDR3 sequences, 18% occurring once. Separately, the same data were catalogued under a study of T cells expressing NK-cell markers. That paper adds: A handful of donors showed these clonotypes also leading the CD3+CD56-NKG2C+ fraction.

This TCR derives from a woman between 18 and 29 years old in good health. Sequenced input: PBMCs. The V call is TRBV10-3, the J call TRBJ1-2; 7 positions match TRBD1. This CDR3 is CAIDDREHGYTF. The CDR3 DNA reads TGTGCCATCGACGACAGGGAACATGGCTACACCTTC.